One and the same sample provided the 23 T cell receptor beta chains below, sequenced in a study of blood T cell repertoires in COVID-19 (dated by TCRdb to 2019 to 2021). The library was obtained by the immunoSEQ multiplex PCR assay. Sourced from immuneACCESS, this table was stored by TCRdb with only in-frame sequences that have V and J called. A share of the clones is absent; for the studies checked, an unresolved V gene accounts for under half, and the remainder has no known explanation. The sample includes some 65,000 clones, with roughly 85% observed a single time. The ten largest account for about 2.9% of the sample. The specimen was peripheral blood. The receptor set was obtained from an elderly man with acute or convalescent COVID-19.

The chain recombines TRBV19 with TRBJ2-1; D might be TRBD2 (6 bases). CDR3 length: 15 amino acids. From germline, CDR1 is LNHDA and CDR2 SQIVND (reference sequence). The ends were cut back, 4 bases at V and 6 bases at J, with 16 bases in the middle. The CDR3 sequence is CASSTSSVPVNEQFF. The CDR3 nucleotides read TGTGCCAGTAGTACCTCTAGCGTCCCAGTCAATGAGCAGTTCTTC.

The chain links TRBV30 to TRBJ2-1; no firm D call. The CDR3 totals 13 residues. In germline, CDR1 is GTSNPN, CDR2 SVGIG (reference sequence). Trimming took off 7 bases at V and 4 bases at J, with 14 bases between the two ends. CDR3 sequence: CASDETFYNEQFF. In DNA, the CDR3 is TGTGCCTCCGACGAGACATTTTACAATGAGCAGTTCTTC.

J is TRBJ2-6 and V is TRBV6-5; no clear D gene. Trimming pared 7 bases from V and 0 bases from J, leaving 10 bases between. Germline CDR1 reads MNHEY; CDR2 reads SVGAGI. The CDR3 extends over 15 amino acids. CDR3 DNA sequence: TGTGCCAGCACCAAAGACATCTCTGGGGCCAACGTCCTGACTTTC. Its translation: CASTKDISGANVLTF.

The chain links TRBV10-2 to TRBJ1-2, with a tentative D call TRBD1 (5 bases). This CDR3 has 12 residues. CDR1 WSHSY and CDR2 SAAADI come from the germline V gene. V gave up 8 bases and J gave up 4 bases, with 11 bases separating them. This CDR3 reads CASARDSYGYTF. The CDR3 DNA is TGCGCCAGCGCCCGGGACTCCTATGGCTACACCTTC.

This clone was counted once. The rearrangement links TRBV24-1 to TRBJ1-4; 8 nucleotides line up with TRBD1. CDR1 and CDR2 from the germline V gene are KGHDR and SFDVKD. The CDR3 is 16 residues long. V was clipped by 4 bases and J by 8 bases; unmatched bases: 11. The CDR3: CATSDPGTGPAEKLFF. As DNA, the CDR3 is TGTGCCACCAGTGACCCTGGGACAGGCCCTGCAGAAAAACTGTTTTTT.

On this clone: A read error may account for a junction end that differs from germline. The CDR3: CASRRQGGYDYTF. The CDR3 nucleotides are TGTGCCAGCAGAAGGCAAGGAGGCTATGACTACACCTTC. The chain joins TRBV5-5 to TRBJ1-2, with unresolved D. The CDR3 is 13 residues long. CDR1 is SGHKS, CDR2 YYEKEE, per germline (reference sequence).

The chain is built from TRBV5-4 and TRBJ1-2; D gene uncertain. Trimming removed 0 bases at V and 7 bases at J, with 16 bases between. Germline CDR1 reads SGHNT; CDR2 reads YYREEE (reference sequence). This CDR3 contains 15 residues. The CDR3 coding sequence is TGTGCCAGCAGCTTGGGCGGATCCTTCCTTGGTGGCTACACCTTC. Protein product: CASSLGGSFLGGYTF.

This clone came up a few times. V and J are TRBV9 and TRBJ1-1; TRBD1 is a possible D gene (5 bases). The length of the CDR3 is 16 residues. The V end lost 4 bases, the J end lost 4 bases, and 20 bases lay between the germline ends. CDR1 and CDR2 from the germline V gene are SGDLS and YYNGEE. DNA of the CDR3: TGTGCCAGCAGCCCATGGGTCACGGGGGTGGCCACTGAAGCTTTCTTT. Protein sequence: CASSPWVTGVATEAFF.

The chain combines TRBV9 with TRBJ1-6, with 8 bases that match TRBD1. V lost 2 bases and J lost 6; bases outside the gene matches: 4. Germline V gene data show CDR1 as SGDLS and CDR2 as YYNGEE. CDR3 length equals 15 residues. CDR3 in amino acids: CASSVQGAGNSPLHF. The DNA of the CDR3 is TGTGCCAGCAGCGTCCAGGGGGCGGGTAATTCACCCCTCCACTTT.

The CDR3 loop reads CASSLGTGESPLHF. The CDR3 DNA sequence: TGTGCCAGCAGCCTAGGGACAGGGGAGTCACCCCTCCACTTT. The chain uses TRBV7-8 and TRBJ1-6; 10 bases align to TRBD1. The CDR3 is 14 residues long. V trimming: 5 bases; J trimming: 10 bases; junction bases outside the gene matches: 5. The germline CDR1 and CDR2 sequences are SGHVS and FQNEAQ.

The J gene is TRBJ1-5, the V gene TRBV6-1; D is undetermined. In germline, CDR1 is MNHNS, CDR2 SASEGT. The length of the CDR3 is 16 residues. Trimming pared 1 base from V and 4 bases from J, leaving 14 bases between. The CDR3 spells CASSEGGVGRNQPQHF. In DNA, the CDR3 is TGTGCCAGCAGTGAAGGGGGAGTAGGGCGGAATCAGCCCCAGCATTTT.

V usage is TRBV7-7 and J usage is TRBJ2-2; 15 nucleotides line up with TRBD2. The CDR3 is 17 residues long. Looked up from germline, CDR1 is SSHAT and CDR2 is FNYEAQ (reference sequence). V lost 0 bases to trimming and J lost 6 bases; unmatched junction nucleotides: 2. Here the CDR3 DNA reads TGTGCCAGCAGCTTAGCGGGACTAGCGGGAGGCGCCGGGGAGCTGTTTTTT. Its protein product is CASSLAGLAGGAGELFF.

The CDR3 region has the DNA TGTGCCTGGAGTGTTGGCAGGCTCTATAACTCTGGGGCCAACGTCCTGACTTTC. This encodes CAWSVGRLYNSGANVLTF. The chain is built from TRBV30 and TRBJ2-6; D is ambiguous. CDR1 and CDR2 from the germline V gene are GTSNPN and SVGIG (reference sequence). The CDR3 has 18 residues. The V end was cut by 0 bases, the J end by 0 bases, with 15 bases between.

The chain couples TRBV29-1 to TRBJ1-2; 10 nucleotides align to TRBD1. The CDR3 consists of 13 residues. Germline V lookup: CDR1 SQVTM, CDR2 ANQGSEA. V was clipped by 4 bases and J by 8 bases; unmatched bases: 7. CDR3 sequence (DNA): TGCAGCGTTGTGAGGACAGGGGGGACCGGCTACACCTTC. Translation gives CSVVRTGGTGYTF.

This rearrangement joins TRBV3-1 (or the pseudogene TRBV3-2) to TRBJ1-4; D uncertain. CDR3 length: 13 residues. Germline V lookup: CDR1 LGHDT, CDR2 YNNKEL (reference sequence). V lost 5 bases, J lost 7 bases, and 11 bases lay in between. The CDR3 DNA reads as TGTGCCAGCAGCGTACGGGGAACTGAAAAACTGTTTTTT. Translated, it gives CASSVRGTEKLFF.

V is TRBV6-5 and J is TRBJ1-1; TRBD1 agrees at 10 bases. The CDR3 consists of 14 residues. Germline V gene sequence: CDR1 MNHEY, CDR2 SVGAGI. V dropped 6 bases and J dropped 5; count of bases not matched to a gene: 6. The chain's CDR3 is CASSPDRGRTEAFF. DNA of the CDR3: TGTGCCAGCAGCCCAGACAGGGGGCGGACTGAAGCTTTCTTT.

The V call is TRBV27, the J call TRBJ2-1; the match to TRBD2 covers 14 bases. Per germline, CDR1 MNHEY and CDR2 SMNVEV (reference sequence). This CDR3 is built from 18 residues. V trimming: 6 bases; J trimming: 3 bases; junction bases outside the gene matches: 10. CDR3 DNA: TGTGCCAGCAGCCTACGGACTAGCGGGAGGACGGGCTACAATGAGCAGTTCTTC. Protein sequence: CASSLRTSGRTGYNEQFF.

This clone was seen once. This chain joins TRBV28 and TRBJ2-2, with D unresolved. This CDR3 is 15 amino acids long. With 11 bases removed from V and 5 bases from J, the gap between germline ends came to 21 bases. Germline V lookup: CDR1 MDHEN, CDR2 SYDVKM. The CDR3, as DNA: TGTGCCTCCCGGCGGCCACCCCGTGGGACCGGGGAGCTGTTTTTT. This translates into CASRRPPRGTGELFF. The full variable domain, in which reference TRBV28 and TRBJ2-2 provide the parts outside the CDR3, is DVKVTQSSRYLVKRTGEKVFLECVQDMDHENMFWYRQDPGLGLRLIYFSYDVKMKEKGDIPEGYSVSREKKERFSLILESASTNQTSMYLCASRRPPRGTGELFFGEGSRLTVL.

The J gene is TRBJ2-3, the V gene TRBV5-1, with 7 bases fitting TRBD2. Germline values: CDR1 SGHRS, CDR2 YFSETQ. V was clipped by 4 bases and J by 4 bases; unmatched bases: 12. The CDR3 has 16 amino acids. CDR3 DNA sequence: TGCGCCAGCAGCAAACCTAGCGGCTTAGGGGCAGATACGCAGTATTTT. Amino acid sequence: CASSKPSGLGADTQYF. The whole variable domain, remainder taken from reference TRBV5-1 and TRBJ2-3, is KAGVTQTPRYLIKTRGQQVTLSCSPISGHRSVSWYQQTPGQGLQFLFEYFSETQRNKGNFPGRFSGRQFSNSRSEMNVSTLELGDSALYLCASSKPSGLGADTQYFGPGTRLTVL.

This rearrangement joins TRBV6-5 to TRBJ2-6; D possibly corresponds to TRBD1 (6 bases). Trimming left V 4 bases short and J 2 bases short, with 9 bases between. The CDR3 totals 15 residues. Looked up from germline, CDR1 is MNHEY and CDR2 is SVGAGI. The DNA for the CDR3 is TGTGCCAGCAGTTTAGGGGGAACTGGGGCCAACGTCCTGACTTTC. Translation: CASSLGGTGANVLTF.

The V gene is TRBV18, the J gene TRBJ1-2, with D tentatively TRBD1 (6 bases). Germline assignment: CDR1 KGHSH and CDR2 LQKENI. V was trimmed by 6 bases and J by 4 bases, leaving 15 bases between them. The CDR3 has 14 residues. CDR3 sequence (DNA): TGTGCCAGCTCGAGGGGACTAGGGGGCTATGGCTACACCTTC. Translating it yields CASSRGLGGYGYTF.

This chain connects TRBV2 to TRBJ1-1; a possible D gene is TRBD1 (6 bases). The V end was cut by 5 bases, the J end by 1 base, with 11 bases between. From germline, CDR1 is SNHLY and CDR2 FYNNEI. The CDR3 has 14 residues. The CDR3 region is CASSFHRENTEAFF. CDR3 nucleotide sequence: TGTGCCAGCAGTTTCCACAGGGAGAACACTGAAGCTTTCTTT.

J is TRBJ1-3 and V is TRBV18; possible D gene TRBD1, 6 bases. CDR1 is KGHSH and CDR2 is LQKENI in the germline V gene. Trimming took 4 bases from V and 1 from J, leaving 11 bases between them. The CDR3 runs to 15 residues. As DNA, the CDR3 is TGTGCCAGCTCACAGGGGGAAGGTTCTGGAAACACCATATATTTT. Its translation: CASSQGEGSGNTIYF.